Listed below are T cell receptor beta chains from one sample, sequenced in a study of CD8+CD57+ T cells in acquired aplastic anemia. TCRdb called the reads again in MiXCR, with one record for every CDR3 protein. The sample includes approximately 150,000 distinct CDR3 sequences, about two thirds of them seen just once. The sequenced sample consisted of sorted CD4+, CD8+, or CD8+CD57+ T cells (not recorded which) from PBMCs. The receptors originated from a human donor with aplastic anemia. The CDR3 runs from the conserved cysteine through the conserved F or W. Fields, in order: J gene, clone size, V gene, D gene, CDR3 DNA, CDR3 protein. D genes are given only for firm matches. Size tells how often a clone was seen (once, few, many) or the class of an expanded clone, and some rows leave it out.

J: TRBJ1-6; size: -; V: TRBV19; D: -; DNA: TGTGCCAGTAGTCTTTTTGAGAGGGATTCACCCCTCCACTTT; CDR3: CASSLFERDSPLHF
J: TRBJ2-1; size: -; V: TRBV5-6; D: -; DNA: TGTGCCAGCAGCTTGGAACCCAGGGGTGAGGGCCATGAGCAGTTCTTC; CDR3: CASSLEPRGEGHEQFF
J: TRBJ1-1; size: few; V: TRBV12-3/TRBV12-4; D: -; DNA: TGTGCCAGCAGTCCCGTGATGCTTGAAGCTTTCTTT; CDR3: CASSPVMLEAFF
J: TRBJ2-3; size: -; V: TRBV7-3; D: -; DNA: TGTGCCAGCAGCTTAAAGGGGTCTGGCACAGATACGCAGTATTTT; CDR3: CASSLKGSGTDTQYF
J: TRBJ2-5; size: few; V: TRBV2; D: -; DNA: TGTGCCAGCTCCGGGTTAGGACTCCGGGTTGAGACCCAGTACTTC; CDR3: CASSGLGLRVETQYF
J: TRBJ1-1; size: few; V: TRBV7-2; D: -; DNA: TGTGCCAGCAGCCGCGGGAACACTGAAGCTTTCTTT; CDR3: CASSRGNTEAFF
J: TRBJ1-5; size: few; V: TRBV11-2; D: -; DNA: TGTGCCAGCAGCTTAGCGGGGAACGGTCAGCCCCAGCATTTT; CDR3: CASSLAGNGQPQHF
J: TRBJ2-1; size: -; V: TRBV6-4; D: -; DNA: TGTGCCAGCGGGGGGGACAACAATGAGCAGTTCTTC; CDR3: CASGGDNNEQFF
J: TRBJ1-2; size: -; V: TRBV19; D: TRBD1; DNA: TGTGCCATTGGGCGCGGACAGGGGAACTATGGCTACACCTTC; CDR3: CAIGRGQGNYGYTF
J: TRBJ1-1; size: -; V: TRBV10-3; D: TRBD1; DNA: TGTGCCACCCTGACAGGGGGAAACCAGAACACTGAAGCTTTCTTT; CDR3: CATLTGGNQNTEAFF
J: TRBJ2-7; size: few; V: TRBV6-5; D: -; DNA: TGTGCCAGCAGTTACTCGGGGCTCGGCGAGCAGTACTTC; CDR3: CASSYSGLGEQYF
J: TRBJ2-7; size: -; V: TRBV19; D: TRBD1; DNA: TGTGCCAGTAGTAACCCGGGACAGGGCCTCTACGAGCAGTACTTC; CDR3: CASSNPGQGLYEQYF
J: TRBJ2-7; size: -; V: TRBV10-2; D: TRBD2; DNA: TGCGCCAGCAGTGTTGTAGCCGGGGGGGACGAGCAGTACTTC; CDR3: CASSVVAGGDEQYF
J: TRBJ2-1; size: -; V: TRBV7-3; D: TRBD1; DNA: TGTGCCAGCAGCCTCAGGGGGCCCACCTACAATGAGCAGTTCTTC; CDR3: CASSLRGPTYNEQFF
J: TRBJ2-1; size: many; V: TRBV5-6; D: TRBD2; DNA: TGTGCCAGCAGCTTCCTAGCGGGGGCCCACAATGAGCAGTTCTTC; CDR3: CASSFLAGAHNEQFF
J: TRBJ1-1; size: -; V: TRBV25-1; D: -; DNA: TGTGCCAGTTCGCGTTCGGGTGAAGCTTTCTTT; CDR3: CASSRSGEAFF
J: TRBJ2-7; size: -; V: TRBV10-3; D: TRBD1; DNA: TGTGCCTCATCAGGAGGACAGGGCGACGAGCTGTACTTC; CDR3: CASSGGQGDELYF
J: TRBJ2-2; size: -; V: TRBV13; D: -; DNA: TGTGCCAGCAGCTGGAGGTTAGGGGAGCTGTTTTTT; CDR3: CASSWRLGELFF
J: TRBJ2-7; size: few; V: TRBV6-6; D: -; DNA: TGTGCCAGCAGTGCCGGGACATCCTACGAGCAGTACTTC; CDR3: CASSAGTSYEQYF
J: TRBJ1-5; size: -; V: TRBV6-1; D: -; DNA: TGTGCCAGCAGGGCCGTTTCGGCGCAGCCCCAGCATTTT; CDR3: CASRAVSAQPQHF
J: TRBJ1-2; size: -; V: TRBV19; D: -; DNA: TGTGCCAGTAGAGTTACCCGACAAGCCCCTAACTATGGCTACACCTTC; CDR3: CASRVTRQAPNYGYTF
J: TRBJ1-1; size: -; V: TRBV7-9; D: TRBD1; DNA: TGTGCCAGCAGCAGAGGACAGGGGGCGTCCACTGAAGCTTTCTTT; CDR3: CASSRGQGASTEAFF
J: TRBJ1-1; size: -; V: TRBV7-9; D: -; DNA: -; CDR3: CARSFGPGNTEAFF
J: TRBJ2-7; size: -; V: TRBV19; D: -; DNA: TGTGCCAGTAGTCCACAGGTCTCCTACGAGCAGTACTTC; CDR3: CASSPQVSYEQYF
J: TRBJ2-3; size: -; V: TRBV10-3; D: -; DNA: TGTGCCAGCAGGTTCACAGATACGCAGTATTTT; CDR3: CASRFTDTQYF
J: TRBJ2-5; size: -; V: TRBV4-3; D: -; DNA: TGCGCCAGCAGCCAAGATTGGGTTGGAGAGACCCAGTACTTC; CDR3: CASSQDWVGETQYF
J: TRBJ1-6; size: -; V: TRBV7-9; D: -; DNA: TGTGCCAGCAGCTTGGGAGTGGTGAATTCACCCCTCCACTTT; CDR3: CASSLGVVNSPLHF
J: TRBJ1-2; size: -; V: TRBV19; D: TRBD1; DNA: TGTGCCAGTACCATGAGAGGGCCGGGACAGCGAATCGGAGGCTACACCTTC; CDR3: CASTMRGPGQRIGGYTF
J: TRBJ2-7; size: -; V: TRBV19; D: -; DNA: TGTGCCAGTAGGCCAACGGGTGGAGTCTACGAGCAGTACTTC; CDR3: CASRPTGGVYEQYF
J: TRBJ2-5; size: -; V: TRBV20-1; D: TRBD1; DNA: TGCAGTGCTAGAGGGACAGGTCTGGGGGAGCAGTACTTC; CDR3: CSARGTGLGEQYF
J: TRBJ2-7; size: -; V: TRBV2; D: TRBD1; DNA: TGTGCCAGCACCGACAGGGATTACGAGCAGTACTTC; CDR3: CASTDRDYEQYF
J: TRBJ2-2; size: -; V: TRBV6-4; D: -; DNA: TGTGCCAGCAGTGAGGACAGCACCGGGGAGCTGTTTTTT; CDR3: CASSEDSTGELFF
J: TRBJ1-2; size: -; V: TRBV7-6; D: -; DNA: TGTGCCAGCAGCTCCGACACGACAGGAAACTATGGCTACACCTTC; CDR3: CASSSDTTGNYGYTF
J: TRBJ1-2; size: -; V: TRBV25-1; D: -; DNA: TGTGCCAGCAACGGAGGGGCCCACTATGGCTACACCTTC; CDR3: CASNGGAHYGYTF
J: TRBJ1-1; size: few; V: TRBV20-1; D: -; DNA: TGCAGTGCTGGCAGCCTCATGAACACTGAAGCTTTCTTT; CDR3: CSAGSLMNTEAFF
J: TRBJ2-7; size: once; V: TRBV7-9; D: TRBD2; DNA: TGTGCCAGCAGCATAAGACTAGCGGGAGACTACGAGCAGTACTTC; CDR3: CASSIRLAGDYEQYF
J: TRBJ1-2; size: -; V: TRBV2; D: -; DNA: TGTGCCAGCAGTGTGAGACCCCTGGAAGGCTACACCTTC; CDR3: CASSVRPLEGYTF
J: TRBJ2-1; size: -; V: TRBV7-8; D: TRBD2; DNA: TGTGCCAGCAGTTATCAAAGCGGGGGGGCCTACAATGAGCAGTTCTTC; CDR3: CASSYQSGGAYNEQFF
J: TRBJ1-1; size: -; V: TRBV27; D: -; DNA: TGTGCCAGCAGTTTAGTGCGGAGTGGGTTGGAAGCTTTCTTT; CDR3: CASSLVRSGLEAFF
J: TRBJ2-2; size: many; V: TRBV6-1; D: TRBD1; DNA: TGTGCCAGCAGTGAACTACAGGGGGCTACCGGGGAGCTGTTTTTT; CDR3: CASSELQGATGELFF
J: TRBJ2-1; size: -; V: TRBV7-3; D: -; DNA: TGTGCCAGCAGTCAGGACAGCGCCTACAATGAGCAGTTCTTC; CDR3: CASSQDSAYNEQFF
J: TRBJ2-7; size: few; V: TRBV19; D: -; DNA: TGTGCCAGTAGTATGCGAGGGTACGAGCAGTACTTC; CDR3: CASSMRGYEQYF
J: TRBJ1-1; size: -; V: TRBV20-1; D: TRBD1; DNA: TGCAGTGCTAGTAGGGACAGGAACACTGAAGCTTTCTTT; CDR3: CSASRDRNTEAFF
J: TRBJ2-3; size: -; V: TRBV29-1; D: -; DNA: TGCAGCGTAAGGTCCGGAGGGTCCAGCACAGATACGCAGTATTTT; CDR3: CSVRSGGSSTDTQYF
J: TRBJ2-2; size: -; V: TRBV20-1; D: TRBD2; DNA: TGCAGTGCCCAAAGGAGCGGGGGCACCGGGGAGCTGTTTTTT; CDR3: CSAQRSGGTGELFF
J: TRBJ1-2; size: many; V: TRBV4-1; D: -; DNA: TGCGCCAGCAGCCAAGCCGGGTCAGCTATCTATGGCTACACCTTC; CDR3: CASSQAGSAIYGYTF
J: TRBJ1-1; size: many; V: TRBV12-3/TRBV12-4; D: -; DNA: TGTGCCAGCAGTTTCCAGGTGAACACTGAAGCTTTCTTT; CDR3: CASSFQVNTEAFF
J: TRBJ1-3; size: -; V: TRBV10-3; D: -; DNA: TGTGCCATCAGATCCGGGCAGGGGAGGGAAATCTCTGGAAACACCATATATTTT; CDR3: CAIRSGQGREISGNTIYF
J: TRBJ2-2; size: few; V: TRBV7-2; D: TRBD2; DNA: TGTGCCAGCACCCCCCGATCACTAGCGGGGGGGACCACCGGGGAGCTGTTTTTT; CDR3: CASTPRSLAGGTTGELFF
J: TRBJ1-3; size: -; V: TRBV25-1; D: -; DNA: TGTGCCAGCAGTGAACCGACATCCTCTGGAAACACCATATATTTT; CDR3: CASSEPTSSGNTIYF
J: TRBJ2-7; size: -; V: TRBV15; D: -; DNA: TGTGCCACCAGCAGTCACCTCTCCTACGAGCAGTACTTC; CDR3: CATSSHLSYEQYF
J: TRBJ1-1; size: -; V: TRBV7-2; D: -; DNA: TGTGCCAGCAGCTCCAGTTGGACAGCGTCGAACACTGAAGCTTTCTTT; CDR3: CASSSSWTASNTEAFF
J: TRBJ1-6; size: -; V: TRBV5-1; D: -; DNA: TGCGCCAGCAGAGGGGGGACCGGGCCAGACTATAATTCACCCCTCCACTTT; CDR3: CASRGGTGPDYNSPLHF
J: TRBJ2-7; size: -; V: TRBV2; D: TRBD1; DNA: TGTGCCAGCAGTGGGGGAGGACAGGGCGAGCAGTACTTC; CDR3: CASSGGGQGEQYF